A single sample gave rise to the 28 T cell receptor beta chains below, sequenced in a study of shared clonotypes between healthy human individuals. Generated by immunoSEQ multiplex PCR, the TCRdb table keeps only in-frame clones and is missing some. The sample includes fewer than 2.5 million clones, 93% of them seen just once. Sequencing was carried out using naive CD4+ T cells from PBMCs. As for subset: CD45RA+ positively selected. These receptors came from a man between 18 and 35 years old in good health. Some clones in this sample may be carry-over from other donors' samples.

The chain uses TRBV6-5 and TRBJ1-2; D is possibly TRBD1 (5 bases). Trimming took 3 bases from V and 0 from J, leaving 11 bases between them. Germline loops: CDR1 MNHEY, CDR2 SVGAGI. CDR3 length equals 15 residues. CDR3 residues: CASSYSGGTNYGYTF. In DNA, the CDR3 is TGTGCCAGCAGTTATTCGGGGGGAACTAACTATGGCTACACCTTC.

V gene TRBV5-1 combines with J gene TRBJ2-2; 10 bases map to TRBD2. This CDR3 region has 15 residues. Germline-derived CDR1 and CDR2 are SGHRS and YFSETQ. After removal of 2 bases from V and 4 bases from J, the junction contained 2 bases not matched to a gene. CDR3 nucleotide sequence: TGCGCCAGCAGCTTTCTAGCGGGAGTCACCGGGGAGCTGTTTTTT. Its protein is CASSFLAGVTGELFF.

V is TRBV5-1 and J is TRBJ2-3, with D tentatively TRBD2 (5 bases). The V gene lost 3 bases and the J gene lost 4 bases, with 15 bases spanning the gap. The germline V gene encodes CDR1 SGHRS and CDR2 YFSETQ. The CDR3 is 15 amino acids. The CDR3 DNA sequence: TGCGCCAGCAGCTCAGGTGGGGAGTGGGCAGATACGCAGTATTTT. Its protein product is CASSSGGEWADTQYF.

The sample holds one count of this clone. The rearrangement uses TRBV28 and TRBJ2-7, with 9 bases lining up with TRBD1. The CDR3 covers 14 residues. Germline CDR1 reads MDHEN; CDR2 reads SYDVKM. The trim removed 7 bases at V and 3 bases at J, leaving 7 bases unmatched. The CDR3 DNA reads TGTGCCAGCATCGACAGGGGGACGTTCTACGAGCAGTACTTC. It is translated as CASIDRGTFYEQYF. Using reference TRBV28 and TRBJ2-7 for the parts outside the CDR3, the full variable domain is DVKVTQSSRYLVKRTGEKVFLECVQDMDHENMFWYRQDPGLGLRLIYFSYDVKMKEKGDIPEGYSVSREKKERFSLILESASTNQTSMYLCASIDRGTFYEQYFGPGTRLTVT.

This clone came up a few times. This chain's CDR3 is CASSLSNGRAGYTF. Here the CDR3 DNA reads TGTGCCAGCAGCCTATCCAACGGCAGGGCGGGCTACACCTTC. This chain joins TRBV21-1 and TRBJ1-2; the tabulated D call, TRBD1, remains unverified against the DNA. TRBV21-1 is a pseudogene segment. The CDR3 is 14 amino acids.

V and J are TRBV7-2 and TRBJ1-1; D is possibly TRBD1 (5 bases). Deletions cut 1 base from V and 0 bases from J, with 12 bases between. Germline V lookup: CDR1 SGHTA, CDR2 FQGNSA. The CDR3 is made up of 16 amino acids. The CDR3 DNA sequence: TGTGCCAGCAGCTTAGTAGGGGAATTCCTGAACACTGAAGCTTTCTTT. Residues: CASSLVGEFLNTEAFF. Based on the CDR3 plus reference TRBV7-2 and TRBJ1-1, the full variable domain is GAGVSQSPSNKVTEKGKDVELRCDPISGHTALYWYRQSLGQGLEFLIYFQGNSAPDKSGLPSDRFSAERTGGSVSTLTIQRTQQEDSAVYLCASSLVGEFLNTEAFFGQGTRLTVV.

This clone was observed a single time. J is TRBJ2-1 and V is TRBV28, with D unclear. Trimming took off 5 bases at V and 9 bases at J, with 11 bases between the two ends. Per the germline V gene, CDR1 is MDHEN and CDR2 is SYDVKM. The CDR3 has 12 amino acids. The DNA for the CDR3 is TGTGCCAGCAGTCCTTCTCGGTCTGAGCAGTTCTTC. Protein product: CASSPSRSEQFF.

This clone showed up just once. This chain links TRBV6-5 with TRBJ1-3, with a weak D call TRBD1 (6 bases). V was trimmed by 5 bases and J by 0 bases, leaving 11 bases between them. Germline CDR1 MNHEY, CDR2 SVGAGI. CDR3 length: 15 amino acids. The CDR3 coding sequence is TGTGCCAGCAGTCTAACAGGGAGCTCTGGAAACACCATATATTTT. Its protein product is CASSLTGSSGNTIYF.

Comment on this clone: The junction does not match germline at one end; this may be a read error. The chain has TRBV29-1 and TRBJ2-5; the D call may be TRBD1 or TRBD2 (6 bases each). The CDR3 extends over 13 amino acids. CDR1 SQVTM and CDR2 ANQGSEA come from the germline V gene. The DNA for the CDR3 is TGCAGCGCTGAAAGGGGGGAAGCAGAGACCCAGTACTTC. This translates into CSAERGEAETQYF.

The rearrangement links TRBV5-1 to TRBJ1-5; 8 bases agree with TRBD1. Looked up from germline, CDR1 is SGHRS and CDR2 is YFSETQ. With 4 bases clipped from V and 10 bases from J, the junction kept 7 bases outside the gene matches. The CDR3 has 13 residues. The CDR3 region has the DNA TGCGCCAGCAGCCCGGACAGGGCAGGTCCCCAGCATTTT. It is translated as CASSPDRAGPQHF.

This chain links TRBV6-1 with TRBJ2-1, with D possibly TRBD1 on 5 matching bases. CDR1 and CDR2 from the germline V gene are MNHNS and SASEGT. The CDR3 length is 14 residues. With 5 bases removed from V and 4 bases from J, the gap between germline ends came to 12 bases. CDR3 in amino acids: CASSTRTPYNEQFF. For the CDR3, the DNA is TGTGCCAGCAGTACCCGGACACCTTACAATGAGCAGTTCTTC.

The chain combines TRBV28 with TRBJ2-3; D call uncertain. CDR3 length equals 13 residues. Per the germline V gene, CDR1 is MDHEN and CDR2 is SYDVKM. The V and J ends lost 2 bases and 2 bases respectively, with 5 bases between them. CDR3 loop: CASSLHDTDTQYF. In DNA, the CDR3 is TGTGCCAGCAGTTTACATGACACAGATACGCAGTATTTT.

V gene TRBV6-4 combines with J gene TRBJ2-3, with a possible D match to TRBD2 (6 bases). The CDR3 runs 13 residues. V dropped 5 bases and J dropped 7 bases, with 13 bases sitting between them. The germline gives CDR1 MRHNA, CDR2 SNTAGT. The CDR3 DNA reads as TGTGCCAGCAGTATGGAGGGCTCAAATACGCAGTATTTT. As protein: CASSMEGSNTQYF.

This clone was observed a single time. The CDR3 DNA is TGTGCCAGCAGGCAGGGAAATGAGCAGTTCTTC. Protein sequence: CASRQGNEQFF. The chain carries TRBV28 and TRBJ2-1; the D gene is possibly TRBD1 (5 bases). The ends were cut back, 6 bases at V and 7 bases at J, with 7 bases in the middle. The CDR3 sequence is 11 residues long. The V gene's germline CDR1 is MDHEN and CDR2 SYDVKM.

CDR3 sequence (DNA): TGCGCCAGCAGCCAAGATAAGGCGGGCGGAGTTTTTCTGGGTTTTAACACCGGGGAGCTGTTTTTT. Translating it yields CASSQDKAGGVFLGFNTGELFF. V and J are TRBV4-3 and TRBJ2-2, with a weak D call TRBD2 (5 bases). V lost 0 bases, J lost 2 bases, and 28 bases lay in between. There are 22 residues in the CDR3. In germline, CDR1 is LGHNA, CDR2 YSLEER.

This chain joins TRBV10-3 and TRBJ1-1, with D unclear. The CDR3 spans 15 residues. Germline V lookup: CDR1 ENHRY, CDR2 SYGVKD. V was pared by 5 bases and J by 2 bases, with 15 bases between. The CDR3 DNA follows: TGTGCCATCAGTAACTCAGGCCTGATAAACACTGAAGCTTTCTTT. Translated: CAISNSGLINTEAFF.

This chain uses TRBV15 with TRBJ2-1; 10 nucleotides line up with TRBD2. Looked up from germline, CDR1 is LNHNV and CDR2 is YYDKDF (reference sequence). V gave up 5 bases and J gave up 2 bases; unmatched junction bases: 3. The CDR3 extends over 15 amino acids. CDR3 in amino acids: CATSEGLATYNEQFF. In nucleotides, the CDR3 is TGTGCCACCAGCGAGGGACTAGCGACCTACAATGAGCAGTTCTTC.

The table lists this clone with a few counts. CDR3 protein: CASSRGTGTEAFF. DNA of the CDR3: TGTGCCAGCAGCCGCGGGACAGGCACTGAAGCTTTCTTT. J is TRBJ1-1 and V is TRBV4-2; 8 nucleotides line up with TRBD1. The CDR3 has 13 amino acids. CDR1 and CDR2 from the germline V gene are LGHNA and YNFKEQ. V shed 4 bases, J shed 4 bases, and the junction held 2 bases outside the gene matches.

This chain links TRBV19 with TRBJ1-5, with unresolved D. The CDR3 runs 17 residues. Germline V gives CDR1 LNHDA, CDR2 SQIVND (reference sequence). The V and J ends lost 2 bases and 6 bases respectively, with 20 bases between them. The CDR3 region has the DNA TGTGCCAGTAGTATATGGCCGAGCCAAGCCCTCCCTCAGCCCCAGCATTTT. It encodes CASSIWPSQALPQPQHF.

The rearrangement uses TRBV7-3 and TRBJ2-7; unclear D gene. The CDR3 has 13 residues. Trimming took 0 bases from V and 4 from J, leaving 7 bases between them. The germline gives CDR1 SGHTA, CDR2 FQGTGA. The CDR3 loop is CASSLTNAYEQYF. CDR3 sequence (DNA): TGTGCCAGCAGCTTAACGAACGCGTACGAGCAGTACTTC.

The rearrangement uses TRBV9 and TRBJ2-2; 7 bases align to TRBD2. Germline V gene lookup returns CDR1 SGDLS and CDR2 YYNGEE. Trimming took 4 bases from V and 4 from J; bases not matched to a gene: 7. CDR3 length equals 15 residues. The CDR3 spells CASSPSGTGTGELFF. In DNA form, the CDR3 reads TGTGCCAGCAGCCCCAGCGGGACGGGCACCGGGGAGCTGTTTTTT.

The chain has TRBV7-9 and TRBJ1-2; D remains unclear. V lost 5 bases to trimming and J lost 5 bases, with 12 bases between them. The CDR3 runs to 13 residues. CDR1 and CDR2 from the germline V gene are SEHNR and FQNEAQ (reference sequence). The CDR3 DNA reads as TGTGCCAGCAGCGTCGCGCAGGTTTATGGCTACACCTTC. It yields the protein CASSVAQVYGYTF.

The chain carries TRBV10-3 and TRBJ2-7, with 11 bases identical to TRBD1. The CDR3 loop spans 14 amino acids. In germline, CDR1 is ENHRY, CDR2 SYGVKD. Germline trimming cut 6 bases from V and 2 bases from J; bases unmatched to any gene: 3. The DNA for the CDR3 is TGTGCCATCAGGGGACAGGGGGGAACCTACGAGCAGTACTTC. Amino acids: CAIRGQGGTYEQYF.

This clone is a singleton in its sample. This chain joins TRBV6-5 and TRBJ1-6, with 8 nucleotides matching TRBD1. Trimming took 5 bases from V and 7 from J; bases not matched to a gene: 4. Per the germline V gene, CDR1 is MNHEY and CDR2 is SVGAGI. This CDR3 region has 14 residues. The CDR3 DNA follows: TGTGCCAGCAGTGGACAGGGAGCGAATTCACCCCTCCACTTT. The encoded protein is CASSGQGANSPLHF.

This chain uses TRBV28 with TRBJ1-5; D unresolved. V lost 7 bases to trimming and J lost 5 bases, with 12 bases between them. The CDR3 contains 13 residues. Per germline, CDR1 MDHEN and CDR2 SYDVKM. The CDR3 DNA follows: TGTGCCAGCATCGCACGGGTGGATCAGCCCCAGCATTTT. Encoded protein: CASIARVDQPQHF.

This rearrangement joins TRBV27 to TRBJ2-7; 7 bases match TRBD1. The CDR3 is made up of 13 amino acids. Germline CDR1 MNHEY, CDR2 SMNVEV (reference sequence). Trimming cost V 8 bases and J 2 bases; bases outside gene matches: 6. The CDR3 region has the DNA TGTGCCAGCCGCCAGGGGGACCCCTACGAGCAGTACTTC. Translating it yields CASRQGDPYEQYF.

This clone was seen a single time. The chain employs TRBV5-1 and TRBJ1-3; the match to TRBD1 covers 8 bases. This CDR3 comprises 15 residues. The germline gives CDR1 SGHRS, CDR2 YFSETQ. Trimming took 4 bases from V and 4 from J; bases not matched to a gene: 7. The CDR3 region is CASSPATGGGNTIYF. CDR3 sequence (DNA): TGCGCCAGCAGCCCAGCCACAGGGGGGGGAAACACCATATATTTT.

This chain joins TRBV19 and TRBJ2-2, with 8 bases fitting TRBD1. CDR1 and CDR2 from the germline V gene are LNHDA and SQIVND (reference sequence). The CDR3 length is 14 residues. With V trimmed by 6 bases and J by 4 bases, 4 bases remained unmatched. The CDR3: CASRGDRRTGELFF. The CDR3 DNA reads TGTGCCAGTAGAGGGGACAGGCGCACCGGGGAGCTGTTTTTT.